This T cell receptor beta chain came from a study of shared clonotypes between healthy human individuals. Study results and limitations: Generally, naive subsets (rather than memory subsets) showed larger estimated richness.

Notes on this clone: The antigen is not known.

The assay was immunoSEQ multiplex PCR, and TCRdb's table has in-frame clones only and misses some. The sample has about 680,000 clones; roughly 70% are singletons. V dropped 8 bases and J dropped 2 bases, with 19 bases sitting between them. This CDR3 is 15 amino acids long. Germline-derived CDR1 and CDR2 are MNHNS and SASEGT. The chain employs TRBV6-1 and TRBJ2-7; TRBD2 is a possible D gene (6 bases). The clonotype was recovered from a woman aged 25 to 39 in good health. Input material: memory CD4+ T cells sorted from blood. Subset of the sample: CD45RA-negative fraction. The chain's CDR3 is CASFGGLSGTYEQYF. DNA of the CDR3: TGTGCCAGCTTTGGGGGGTTAAGCGGAACCTACGAGCAGTACTTC.